Following are 15 T cell receptor beta chains from one sample sequenced in a study of OX40 agonist ivuxolimab in advanced cancers. Sequencing used immunoSEQ multiplex PCR; TCRdb keeps in-frame clones, though not all of them. The sample carries more than 75,000 clones, roughly four fifths recorded once. The sequencing used CD4+ or CD8+ T cells sorted from blood, collected in a trial of the OX40 agonist ivuxolimab. All receptors derive from an adult with an advanced solid tumor such as melanoma, head and neck, liver or kidney cancer.

The CDR3 DNA sequence: TGTGCCAGCAGCGGAAGAGGTGCGGGAGGAGAAACCGGGGAGCTGTTTTTT. Protein: CASSGRGAGGETGELFF. The rearrangement uses TRBV7-3 and TRBJ2-2; 8 bases match TRBD2. CDR3 length: 17 residues. V trimming: 5 bases; J trimming: 5 bases; junction bases outside the gene matches: 13. Germline loops: CDR1 SGHTA, CDR2 FQGTGA.

The count of this clone is one. The V call is TRBV6-6, the J call TRBJ1-6; the D is unclear. The V gene lost 0 bases and the J gene lost 8 bases, with 8 bases spanning the gap. The CDR3 extends over 14 amino acids. The germline V gene has CDR1 MNHNY and CDR2 SVGAGI (reference sequence). Written as DNA, the CDR3 is TGTGCCAGCAGTTACTCGAGAGCGGATTCACCCCTCCACTTT. It specifies CASSYSRADSPLHF.

The V and J genes are TRBV7-9 and TRBJ2-5, with D possibly TRBD2 on 6 matching bases. In germline, CDR1 is SEHNR, CDR2 FQNEAQ (reference sequence). CDR3 length equals 16 residues. The germline V and J ends were trimmed by 3 bases and 1 base, with 15 bases remaining between them. CDR3 protein: CASSFGAGGVQETQYF. CDR3 bases: TGTGCCAGCAGCTTCGGAGCTGGAGGGGTCCAAGAGACCCAGTACTTC.

The chain recombines TRBV5-1 with TRBJ1-5; possibly TRBD1 for D (5 bases). Trimming took off 0 bases at V and 5 bases at J, with 15 bases between the two ends. This CDR3 is built from 16 residues. CDR1 and CDR2 (germline): SGHRS, YFSETQ. In DNA form, the CDR3 reads TGCGCCAGCAGCTTGGGGACGGGGACGGGTGATCAGCCCCAGCATTTT. Encoded protein: CASSLGTGTGDQPQHF.

V is TRBV12-2 and J is TRBJ2-7; the table's D call TRBD1 went unverified against the DNA. TRBV12-2 is tagged as a pseudogene. This CDR3 is 15 amino acids long. The DNA for the CDR3 is TGTGCAAGTCGCTTGCGACAGGCCACTGGCTACGAGCAGTACGTC. Its translation is CASRLRQATGYEQYV.

This clone was seen a handful of times. The rearrangement links TRBV9 to TRBJ2-5; D is perhaps TRBD1 (6 bases). Trimming pared 0 bases from V and 4 bases from J, leaving 13 bases between. The germline CDR1 and CDR2 sequences are SGDLS and YYNGEE. The CDR3 spans 15 residues. For the CDR3, the DNA is TGTGCCAGCAGCGTAGGGCAGGGGAAGAGAGAGACCCAGTACTTC. Translated: CASSVGQGKRETQYF. The full variable domain, completed using reference TRBV9 and TRBJ2-5, is DSGVTQTPKHLITATGQRVTLRCSPRSGDLSVYWYQQSLDQGLQFLIQYYNGEERAKGNILERFSAQQFPDLHSELNLSSLELGDSALYFCASSVGQGKRETQYFGPGTRLLVL.

The rearrangement links TRBV4-1 to TRBJ2-5, with TRBD1 as a possible D gene (5 bases). The CDR3 loop spans 17 amino acids. Trimming stripped 1 base from V and 3 bases from J, with 18 bases between. In germline, CDR1 is MGHRA, CDR2 YSYEKL. The DNA for the CDR3 is TGCGCCAGCAGCCAAGCTTTCTTGACAGAGAATAAAGAGACCCAGTACTTC. Protein sequence: CASSQAFLTENKETQYF.

The chain combines TRBV2 with TRBJ2-1; D might be TRBD1 or TRBD2, each matching 6 bases. V was trimmed by 8 bases and J by 5 bases, leaving 19 bases between them. The CDR3 is made up of 15 amino acids. The V gene's germline CDR1 is SNHLY and CDR2 FYNNEI. CDR3 in DNA: TGTGCCAGCCAGGGCTGGGGGGCTGTAAACAATGAGCAGTTCTTC. It encodes CASQGWGAVNNEQFF.

V and J are TRBV4-2 and TRBJ2-1; D gene ambiguous. CDR1 and CDR2 (germline): LGHNA, YNFKEQ. The CDR3 has 19 residues. V gave up 3 bases and J gave up 0 bases, with 21 bases separating them. Written as DNA, the CDR3 is TGTGCCAGCAGCCAGGCCTATTCGGGTGCACTGAGCTCCTACAATGAGCAGTTCTTC. Translated, it gives CASSQAYSGALSSYNEQFF.

The V gene is TRBV9, the J gene TRBJ2-2; D not resolved. The CDR3 consists of 13 residues. The ends were cut back, 8 bases at V and 5 bases at J, with 13 bases in the middle. Germline V gene sequence: CDR1 SGDLS, CDR2 YYNGEE. The CDR3 region is CASSGGGTGELFF. The CDR3 DNA sequence: TGTGCCAGTTCCGGCGGTGGGACCGGGGAGCTGTTTTTT.

V and J are TRBV7-3 and TRBJ2-3; 10 bases align to TRBD2. The germline V gene encodes CDR1 SGHTA and CDR2 FQGTGA. V gave up 6 bases and J gave up 1 base; unmatched junction bases: 4. The CDR3 sequence is 15 residues long. The DNA of the CDR3 is TGTGCCAGCAGGGCTAGCGGGAGTCGCACAGATACGCAGTATTTT. This encodes CASRASGSRTDTQYF.

This clone was observed a handful of times. The V call is TRBV29-1, the J call TRBJ1-2; a weak D match, TRBD1 (6 bases). This CDR3 is 12 amino acids long. CDR1 SQVTM and CDR2 ANQGSEA come from the germline V gene. The ends were cut back, 3 bases at V and 8 bases at J, with 13 bases in the middle. CDR3: CSVERGAEGYTF. CDR3 coding DNA: TGCAGCGTTGAGAGGGGGGCTGAAGGCTACACCTTC.

Only a few counts were recorded for this clone. The chain carries TRBV27 and TRBJ1-5; 7 nucleotides align to TRBD1. V dropped 6 bases and J dropped 2; count of bases not matched to a gene: 10. The CDR3 runs to 16 residues. In germline, CDR1 is MNHEY, CDR2 SMNVEV (reference sequence). The CDR3 protein is CASSSNRGDGNQPQHF. As DNA, the CDR3 is TGTGCCAGCAGCAGTAACAGGGGAGATGGCAATCAGCCCCAGCATTTT.

In this sample, this clone turned up once. The chain carries TRBV6-1 and TRBJ1-3; possible D gene TRBD1, 6 bases. V was cut by 6 bases and J by 0 bases, with 12 bases left in between. The germline V gene encodes CDR1 MNHNS and CDR2 SASEGT. The CDR3 totals 15 residues. CDR3: CASSSRGTSGNTIYF. CDR3 in DNA: TGTGCCAGCAGCTCCAGGGGAACCTCTGGAAACACCATATATTTT.

CDR3 nucleotides: TGTGCCATCAGACCGAGTGGGGGGTCGGGCACTGAAGCTTTCTTT. As protein: CAIRPSGGSGTEAFF. The J gene is TRBJ1-1, the V gene TRBV10-3; maybe TRBD1 (5 bases). Trimming took off 6 bases at V and 4 bases at J, with 18 bases between the two ends. This CDR3 comprises 15 residues. From germline, CDR1 is ENHRY and CDR2 SYGVKD.